The entry that follows covers one T cell receptor beta chain sequence. These data originate in a study of OX40 agonist ivuxolimab in advanced cancers. About the study: Three patients showed partial responses: one hepatocellular carcinoma and two cutaneous melanoma cases.

Assay: immunoSEQ multiplex PCR; the TCRdb copy retains only in-frame clones and omits some. This table has about 22,000 clones, 79% appearing once. Autoimmune disease history or systemic immunosuppression led to patients being barred. Germline loops: CDR1 MNHNS, CDR2 SASEGT. The CDR3 has 13 residues. Between the trimmed V and J ends, which lost 4 bases and 8 bases, there was a span of 12 bases. Source: CD4+ or CD8+ T cells sorted from blood, taken in a trial of the OX40 agonist ivuxolimab. This chain joins TRBV6-1 and TRBJ2-1; maybe TRBD2 (5 bases). This sequence originates from an adult with an advanced solid tumor such as melanoma, head and neck, liver or kidney cancer. The CDR3: CASSVRVRDEQFF. The CDR3 DNA sequence: TGTGCCAGCAGTGTGAGGGTCCGGGATGAGCAGTTCTTC.